This T cell receptor beta chain stems from a study of regulatory T cells in long-lasting Graves disease. About the research overall: Freshly diagnosed Graves' patients had used antithyroid drugs for under 3 months.

V shed 3 bases and J shed 0 bases, with 8 bases lying between them. Germline-derived CDR1 and CDR2 are KGHSH and LQKENI. The CDR3 is made up of 14 amino acids. There are many counts of this clonotype. Its antigen is still unknown. Study-wide results and limits: Persistent Graves' disease cases displayed lower TCR diversity than newly diagnosed ones. Authors noted too few samples as a limitation.

Through Arm-PCR of CDR3 regions and iRepertoire HTBI primers, TCR beta libraries were built. TCRdb recomputed calls from the multiplex PCR reads with MiXCR, one row per CDR3 protein. The sample has roughly 500,000 distinct CDR3 sequences; more than 10% are singletons. Time point specified: newly diagnosed GD, antithyroid drugs for less than 3 months. From RNA extracted from PBMCs, the TCR library was made. These records were also assigned to another study, of T cells in Graves' hyperthyroidism and ophthalmopathy.

This material consisted of peripheral blood mononuclear cells (PBMCs), taken at new diagnosis, from a patient treated with antithyroid drugs. The origin of this receptor is a woman aged 25 to 39 with Graves disease. The chain joins TRBV18 to TRBJ1-1; no firm D call. The CDR3 sequence is CASSPDGMNTEAFF. The CDR3 DNA follows: TGTGCCAGCTCACCGGACGGCATGAACACTGAAGCTTTCTTT.